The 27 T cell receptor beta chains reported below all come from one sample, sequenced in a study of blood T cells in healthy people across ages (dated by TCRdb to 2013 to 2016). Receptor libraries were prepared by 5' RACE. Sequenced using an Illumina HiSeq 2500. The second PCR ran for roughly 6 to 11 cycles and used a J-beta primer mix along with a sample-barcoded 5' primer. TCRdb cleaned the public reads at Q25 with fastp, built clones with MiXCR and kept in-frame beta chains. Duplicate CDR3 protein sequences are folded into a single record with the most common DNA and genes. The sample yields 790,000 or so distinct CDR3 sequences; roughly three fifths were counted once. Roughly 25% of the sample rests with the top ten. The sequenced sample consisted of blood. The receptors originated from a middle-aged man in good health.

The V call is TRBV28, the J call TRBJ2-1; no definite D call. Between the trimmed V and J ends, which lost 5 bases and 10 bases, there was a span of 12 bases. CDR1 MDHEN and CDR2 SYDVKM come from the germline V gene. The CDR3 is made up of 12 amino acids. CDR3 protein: CASSPGPQEQFF. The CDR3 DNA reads TGTGCCAGCAGTCCAGGACCGCAGGAGCAGTTCTTC.

This chain's CDR3 is CASTGERQFNEKLFF. CDR3 coding DNA: TGTGCCAGCACCGGAGAGAGACAGTTTAATGAAAAACTGTTTTTT. The V gene is TRBV12-3 or TRBV12-4, the J gene TRBJ1-4; D may be TRBD1 (5 bases). The CDR3 spans 15 residues. The V gene lost 7 bases and the J gene lost 4 bases, with 16 bases spanning the gap.

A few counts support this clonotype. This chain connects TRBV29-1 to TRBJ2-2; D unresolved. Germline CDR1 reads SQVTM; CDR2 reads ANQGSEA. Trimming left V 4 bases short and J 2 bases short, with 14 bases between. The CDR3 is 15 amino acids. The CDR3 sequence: CSVAHVQANTGELFF. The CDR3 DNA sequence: TGCAGCGTTGCTCACGTCCAGGCAAACACCGGGGAGCTGTTTTTT.

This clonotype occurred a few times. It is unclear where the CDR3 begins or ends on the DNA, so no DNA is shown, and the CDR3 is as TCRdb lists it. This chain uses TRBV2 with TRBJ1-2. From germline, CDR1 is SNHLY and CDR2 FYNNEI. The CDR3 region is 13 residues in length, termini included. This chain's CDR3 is CASSSSTNYGYTF.

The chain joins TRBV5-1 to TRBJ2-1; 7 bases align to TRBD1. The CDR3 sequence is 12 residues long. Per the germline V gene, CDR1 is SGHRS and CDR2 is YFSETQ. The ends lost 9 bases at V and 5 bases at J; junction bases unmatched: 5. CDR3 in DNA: TGCGCCACTCAGGGGGTGAACAATGAGCAGTTCTTC. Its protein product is CATQGVNNEQFF.

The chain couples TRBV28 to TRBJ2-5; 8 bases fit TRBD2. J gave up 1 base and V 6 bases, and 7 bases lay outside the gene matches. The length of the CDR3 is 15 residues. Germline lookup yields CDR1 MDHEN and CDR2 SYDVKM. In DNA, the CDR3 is TGTGCCAGCAGCTTCAGCGCGGGGGGCCAAGAGACCCAGTACTTC. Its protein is CASSFSAGGQETQYF. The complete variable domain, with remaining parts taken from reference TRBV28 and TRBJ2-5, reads DVKVTQSSRYLVKRTGEKVFLECVQDMDHENMFWYRQDPGLGLRLIYFSYDVKMKEKGDIPEGYSVSREKKERFSLILESASTNQTSMYLCASSFSAGGQETQYFGPGTRLLVL.

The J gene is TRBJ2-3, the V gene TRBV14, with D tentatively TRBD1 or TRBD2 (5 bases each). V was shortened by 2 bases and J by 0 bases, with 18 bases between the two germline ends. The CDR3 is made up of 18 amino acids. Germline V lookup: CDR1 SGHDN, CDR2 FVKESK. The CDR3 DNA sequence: TGTGCCAGCAGCCAATATGCTCGACAGCGGCCGAGCACAGATACGCAGTATTTT. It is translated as CASSQYARQRPSTDTQYF.

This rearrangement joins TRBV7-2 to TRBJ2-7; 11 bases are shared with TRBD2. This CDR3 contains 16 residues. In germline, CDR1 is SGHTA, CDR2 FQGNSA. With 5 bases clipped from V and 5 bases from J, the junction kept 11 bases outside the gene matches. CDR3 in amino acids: CASSGFTSGRSDEQYF. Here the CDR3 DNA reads TGTGCCAGCAGCGGTTTTACTAGCGGGAGATCTGACGAGCAGTACTTC.

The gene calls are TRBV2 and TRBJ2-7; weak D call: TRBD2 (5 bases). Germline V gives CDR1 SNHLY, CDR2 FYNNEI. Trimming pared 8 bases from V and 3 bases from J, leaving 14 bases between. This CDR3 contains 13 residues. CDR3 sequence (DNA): TGTGCCAGCCAAGCATATCGGGGCTACGAGCAGTACTTC. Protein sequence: CASQAYRGYEQYF.

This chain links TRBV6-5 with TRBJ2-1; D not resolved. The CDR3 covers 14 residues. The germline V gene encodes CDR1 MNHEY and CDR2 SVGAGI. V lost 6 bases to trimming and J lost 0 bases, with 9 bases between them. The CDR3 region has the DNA TGTGCCAGCAGGTCCCCGGGCTCCTACAATGAGCAGTTCTTC. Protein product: CASRSPGSYNEQFF.

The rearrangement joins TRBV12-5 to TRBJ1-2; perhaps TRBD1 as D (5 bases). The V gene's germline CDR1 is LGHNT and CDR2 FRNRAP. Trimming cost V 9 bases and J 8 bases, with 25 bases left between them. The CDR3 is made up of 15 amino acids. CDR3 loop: CASMKYNRDREGYTF. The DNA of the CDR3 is TGTGCTAGCATGAAATATAACCGGGACCGAGAAGGCTACACCTTC.

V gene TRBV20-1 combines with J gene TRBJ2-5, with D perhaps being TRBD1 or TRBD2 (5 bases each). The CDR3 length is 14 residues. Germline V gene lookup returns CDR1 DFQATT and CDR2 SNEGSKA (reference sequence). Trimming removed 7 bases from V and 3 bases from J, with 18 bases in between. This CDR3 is CSVGVTVGKETQYF. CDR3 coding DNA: TGCAGTGTGGGGGTTACTGTAGGGAAAGAGACCCAGTACTTC.

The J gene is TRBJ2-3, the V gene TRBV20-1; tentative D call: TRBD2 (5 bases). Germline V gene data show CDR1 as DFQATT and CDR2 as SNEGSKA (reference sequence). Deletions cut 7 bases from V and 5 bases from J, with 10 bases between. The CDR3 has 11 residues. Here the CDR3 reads CSGSAEDTQYF. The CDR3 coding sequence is TGCAGTGGGTCAGCGGAAGATACGCAGTATTTT.

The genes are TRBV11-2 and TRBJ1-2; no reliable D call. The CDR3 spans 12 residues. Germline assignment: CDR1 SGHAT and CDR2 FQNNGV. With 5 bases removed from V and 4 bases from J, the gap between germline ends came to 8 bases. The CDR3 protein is CASSHRAYGYTF. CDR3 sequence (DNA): TGTGCCAGCAGCCACAGAGCCTATGGCTACACCTTC.

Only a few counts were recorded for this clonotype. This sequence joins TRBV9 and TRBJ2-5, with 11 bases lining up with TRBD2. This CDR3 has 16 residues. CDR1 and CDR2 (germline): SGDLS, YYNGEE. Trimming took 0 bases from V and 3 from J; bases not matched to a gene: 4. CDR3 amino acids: CASSVALAGGKETQYF. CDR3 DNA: TGTGCCAGCAGCGTAGCCCTAGCGGGGGGTAAAGAGACCCAGTACTTC. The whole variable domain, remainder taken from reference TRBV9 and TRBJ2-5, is DSGVTQTPKHLITATGQRVTLRCSPRSGDLSVYWYQQSLDQGLQFLIQYYNGEERAKGNILERFSAQQFPDLHSELNLSSLELGDSALYFCASSVALAGGKETQYFGPGTRLLVL.

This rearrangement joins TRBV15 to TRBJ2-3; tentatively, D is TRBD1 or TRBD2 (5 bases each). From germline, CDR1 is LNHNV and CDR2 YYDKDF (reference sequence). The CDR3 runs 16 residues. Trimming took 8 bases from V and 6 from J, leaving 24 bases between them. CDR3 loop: CATSLALAGAADTQYF. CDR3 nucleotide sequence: TGTGCCACCTCTCTTGCCCTGGCCGGGGCGGCGGATACGCAGTATTTT.

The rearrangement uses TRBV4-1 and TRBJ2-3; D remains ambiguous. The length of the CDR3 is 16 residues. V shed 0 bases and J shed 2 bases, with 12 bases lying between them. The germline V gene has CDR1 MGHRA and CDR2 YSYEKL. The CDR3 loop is CASSQEGLGNTDTQYF. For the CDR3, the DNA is TGCGCCAGCAGCCAAGAGGGCCTGGGAAACACAGATACGCAGTATTTT.

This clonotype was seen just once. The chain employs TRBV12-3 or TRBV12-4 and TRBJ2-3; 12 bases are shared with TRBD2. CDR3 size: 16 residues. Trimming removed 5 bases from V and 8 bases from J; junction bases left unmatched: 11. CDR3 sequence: CASSPPRLAGASTQYF. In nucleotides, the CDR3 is TGTGCCAGCAGTCCCCCCAGACTAGCGGGAGCCTCTACGCAGTATTTT.

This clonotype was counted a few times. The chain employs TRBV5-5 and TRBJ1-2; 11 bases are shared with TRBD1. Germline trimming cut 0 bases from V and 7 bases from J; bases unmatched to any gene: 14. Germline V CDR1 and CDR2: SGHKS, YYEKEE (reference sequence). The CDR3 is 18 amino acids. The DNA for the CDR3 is TGTGCCAGCAGCTTGGTGGTGGGAGCAGGACAGGGGGCGGTTGGCTACACCTTC. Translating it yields CASSLVVGAGQGAVGYTF.

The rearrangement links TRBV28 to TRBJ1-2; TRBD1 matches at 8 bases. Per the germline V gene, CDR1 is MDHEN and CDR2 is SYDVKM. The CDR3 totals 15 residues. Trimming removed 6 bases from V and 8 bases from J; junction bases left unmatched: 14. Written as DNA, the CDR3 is TGTGCCAGCAGACCGGGGGGTGACAGGGGAAGCGGCTACACCTTC. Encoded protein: CASRPGGDRGSGYTF.

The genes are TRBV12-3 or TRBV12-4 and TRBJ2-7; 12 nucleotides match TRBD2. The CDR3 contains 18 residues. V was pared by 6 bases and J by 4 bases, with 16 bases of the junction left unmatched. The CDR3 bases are TGTGCCAGCAGCTCAGGACTAGCGGGACTCCCTGGGCGTTACGAGCAGTACTTC. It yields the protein CASSSGLAGLPGRYEQYF.

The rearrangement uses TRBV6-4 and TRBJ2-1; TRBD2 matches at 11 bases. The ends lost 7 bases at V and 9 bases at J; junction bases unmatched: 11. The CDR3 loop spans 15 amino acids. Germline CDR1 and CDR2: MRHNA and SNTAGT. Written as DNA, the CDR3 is TGTGCCAGCACCCCATTAGCGGGAGGGCCGGGTGAGCAGTTCTTC. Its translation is CASTPLAGGPGEQFF.

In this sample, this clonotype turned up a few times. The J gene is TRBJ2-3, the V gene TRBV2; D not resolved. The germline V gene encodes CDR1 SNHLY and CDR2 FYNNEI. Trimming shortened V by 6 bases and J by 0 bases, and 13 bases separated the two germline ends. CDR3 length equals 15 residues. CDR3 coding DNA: TGTGCCAGCAGAGCCGGTTTCGCTAGCACAGATACGCAGTATTTT. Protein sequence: CASRAGFASTDTQYF.

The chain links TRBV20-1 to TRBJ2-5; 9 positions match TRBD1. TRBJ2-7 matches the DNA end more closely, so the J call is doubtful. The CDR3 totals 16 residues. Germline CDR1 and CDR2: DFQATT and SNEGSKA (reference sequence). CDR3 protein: CSARDHKGQGSYEQYF. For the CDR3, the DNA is TGCAGTGCTAGAGACCACAAGGGACAGGGAAGCTACGAGCAGTACTTC.

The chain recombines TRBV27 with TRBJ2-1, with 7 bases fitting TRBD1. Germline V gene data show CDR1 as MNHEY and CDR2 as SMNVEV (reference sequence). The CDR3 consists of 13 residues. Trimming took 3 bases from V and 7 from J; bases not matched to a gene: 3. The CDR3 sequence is CASSLDRLNEQFF. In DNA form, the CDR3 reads TGTGCCAGCAGTTTGGACAGGCTTAATGAGCAGTTCTTC.

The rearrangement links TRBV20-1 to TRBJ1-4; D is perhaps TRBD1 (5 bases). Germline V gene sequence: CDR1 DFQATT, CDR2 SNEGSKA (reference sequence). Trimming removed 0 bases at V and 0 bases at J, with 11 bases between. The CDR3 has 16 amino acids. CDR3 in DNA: TGCAGTGCTAGAGATATTGGGGCGGCAACTAATGAAAAACTGTTTTTT. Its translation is CSARDIGAATNEKLFF.

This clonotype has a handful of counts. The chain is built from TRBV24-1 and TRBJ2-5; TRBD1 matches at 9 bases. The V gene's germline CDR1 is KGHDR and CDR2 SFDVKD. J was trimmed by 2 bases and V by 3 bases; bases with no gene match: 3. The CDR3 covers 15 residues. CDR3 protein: CATSDMTGGQETQYF. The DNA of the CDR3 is TGTGCCACCAGTGATATGACAGGGGGGCAAGAGACCCAGTACTTC.